This T cell receptor beta chain emerged from a study of shared clonotypes between healthy human individuals. Findings and limits, study-wide: Sequencing of the sorted subsets was shown by rarefaction to be incomplete despite large depth. Specimens sampled were limited to blood, with tissue repertoires likely differing.

The CDR3 sequence is 15 residues long. Per the germline V gene, CDR1 is MNHNY and CDR2 is SVGAGI (reference sequence). V was clipped by 0 bases and J by 7 bases; unmatched bases: 3. Notes on this clone: Its antigen is still unknown.

The study ran the assay at deep level. Repertoires were generated with immunoSEQ multiplex PCR, while TCRdb's copy carries only in-frame clones and drops some. The sample contains over 2 million clones, roughly 96% of which appear only once. The gene calls are TRBV6-6 and TRBJ2-3; 11 nucleotides match TRBD1. The TCR originated in a man younger than 35 in good health. Sequenced material: naive CD4+ T cells sorted from blood. Stated subset: CD45RA+ positively selected. CDR3 nucleotides: TGTGCCAGCAGTTACTCGGACAGGGGGCGGAATACGCAGTATTTT. It yields the protein CASSYSDRGRNTQYF.